The 8 T cell receptor beta chains presented below share a single source sample, sequenced in a study of blood T cell repertoires in COVID-19 (dated by TCRdb to about 2020). The library was obtained by the immunoSEQ multiplex PCR assay. TCRdb holds this immuneACCESS table with in-frame rearrangements only. Some clones are missing; in checked studies, unresolved V genes explain under half, and the rest has no known cause. This sample holds some 180,000 clones; less than 80% were observed only once. Around 19% of the sample rests with the top ten. Material for sequencing was PBMCs or T cells enriched from blood (not recorded which). The receptors stem from an older woman in a cohort exposed to, infected with or recovered from COVID-19 (not recorded which).

This chain uses TRBV28 with TRBJ2-2; a possible D gene is TRBD1 (6 bases). The germline CDR1 and CDR2 sequences are MDHEN and SYDVKM. The CDR3 covers 14 residues. Trimming pared 6 bases from V and 6 bases from J, leaving 14 bases between. CDR3 sequence: CASRPGHGAGELFF. The CDR3, as DNA: TGTGCCAGCAGGCCGGGACACGGTGCCGGGGAGCTGTTTTTT.

CDR3: CASSDREETQYF. CDR3 bases: TGTGCCAGCTCGGACAGGGAAGAGACCCAGTACTTC. V gene TRBV28 combines with J gene TRBJ2-5, with 8 bases that match TRBD1. J was trimmed by 3 bases and V by 8 bases; bases with no gene match: 2. This CDR3 has 12 residues. Germline lookup yields CDR1 MDHEN and CDR2 SYDVKM. The full variable domain, completed using reference TRBV28 and TRBJ2-5, is DVKVTQSSRYLVKRTGEKVFLECVQDMDHENMFWYRQDPGLGLRLIYFSYDVKMKEKGDIPEGYSVSREKKERFSLILESASTNQTSMYLCASSDREETQYFGPGTRLLVL.

The gene calls are TRBV11-3 and TRBJ2-5; possible D gene TRBD2, 7 bases. Germline CDR1 is SGHNT and CDR2 is YENEEA. The CDR3 loop spans 16 amino acids. Trimming cost V 4 bases and J 1 base, with 16 bases left between them. CDR3 sequence (DNA): TGTGCCAGCAGCTCCTGGGGGGGCAGGGGCCAAGAGACCCAGTACTTC. It yields the protein CASSSWGGRGQETQYF.

The chain is built from TRBV12-2 and TRBJ1-1. TRBV12-2 represents a pseudogene. This CDR3 region has 15 residues. The CDR3 DNA reads TGTGCAAGTCGCTTAGGACTAGTGCGCAAGGCTGAAGCTTTCTTT. Its protein product is CASRLGLVRKAEAFF.

This clone has only a few counts. In DNA form, the CDR3 reads TGTGCCAGCAGGGGACAGGGTAGCTATGGCTACACCTTC. It yields the protein CASRGQGSYGYTF. The chain joins TRBV12-3 or TRBV12-4 to TRBJ1-2, with 9 nucleotides matching TRBD1. J was trimmed by 4 bases and V by 6 bases; bases with no gene match: 3. The CDR3 is 13 residues long.

The chain joins TRBV7-9 to TRBJ1-5; 10 bases fit TRBD1. The CDR3 spans 16 residues. CDR1 and CDR2 from the germline V gene are SEHNR and FQNEAQ (reference sequence). The junction had 9 bases not matched to a gene; V was cut back by 1 base and J by 9 bases. The chain's CDR3 is CASSLGSGTGDGPQHF. The CDR3 nucleotides read TGTGCCAGCAGCTTAGGGTCCGGGACAGGGGACGGGCCCCAGCATTTT.

The J gene is TRBJ2-7, the V gene TRBV13, with 10 nucleotides matching TRBD1. Germline V gene data show CDR1 as PRHDT and CDR2 as FYEKMQ (reference sequence). The CDR3 sequence is 14 residues long. J gave up 3 bases and V 5 bases, and 4 bases lay outside the gene matches. CDR3 loop: CASSTRTGGYEQYF. The CDR3 bases are TGTGCCAGCAGCACACGGACAGGGGGCTACGAGCAGTACTTC.

The gene calls are TRBV7-9 and TRBJ2-1; no definite D call. Trimming pared 6 bases from V and 4 bases from J, leaving 10 bases between. Germline V gene lookup returns CDR1 SEHNR and CDR2 FQNEAQ (reference sequence). This CDR3 has 13 amino acids. The CDR3 DNA is TGTGCCAGCAGTAAATATGAGTACAATGAGCAGTTCTTC. It encodes CASSKYEYNEQFF.